This T cell receptor beta chain was obtained from a study of human CD8 memory T cell subsets. Study-wide results and caveats: This study sequenced only the T cell receptor beta chains and no others.

Libraries of TCR beta chains were produced by 5' RACE (UMI-labeled). Reprocessing the 5' RACE reads, TCRdb reports a single entry for every CDR3 protein and omits DNA. The sample table sets out 9,500 to 13,000 distinct CDR3 sequences. Germline V gene data show CDR1 as SGHTA and CDR2 as FQGNSA. This CDR3 region has 16 residues. It was a CCR7+ PD-1- TIGIT- phenotype that stem-like memory CD8+ T cells (TSTEM) showed. Total CD8+ T cells were enriched by negative magnetic separation. The RNA's source was duplicate vials of approximately 150,000 sorted CD8+ T cells per subset. With respect to this clonotype: No antigen is known for it.

The rearrangement links TRBV7-2 to TRBJ2-1; TCRdb calls TRBD1, which cannot be checked without DNA. Sequenced sample: CD8+ stem-like memory T cells (TSCM and TCM) sorted from PBMCs. Subset noted: stem-like memory CD8 T cells (TSTEM), CCR7+ PD-1- TIGIT-. The TCR sequence derives from a human donor in good health. The CDR3 region is CASTPGMGVSYNEQFF.